This is a list of T cell receptor beta chains from one sample in a study of T cells in Graves' hyperthyroidism and ophthalmopathy. Each CDR3 protein gets one entry after TCRdb re-called the multiplex PCR reads with MiXCR. Of some 760,000 distinct CDR3 sequences in the sample, 14% were seen once. Sequenced material: blood. The receptors were sampled from a woman younger than 35 with Graves' hyperthyroidism. Both conserved end residues are part of each CDR3. Not every row has a clone size; where given, it reads once, few, many or a size class.

TRBV5-1	TRBJ2-7	many	CASSFPGLAGAYEQYF
TRBV7-8	TRBJ2-1	NA	CASTPGLAREQFF
TRBV10-3	TRBJ2-5	many	CAISEYGETQYF
TRBV18	TRBJ2-1	many	CASSRMGLDNEQFF
TRBV7-8	TRBJ2-5	NA	CASSFGLGETQYF
TRBV7-2	TRBJ2-5	many	CASSTQKTGTQYF
TRBV7-3	TRBJ2-1	many	CASSSGLAGAYSYNEQFF
TRBV3-1	TRBJ2-2	NA	CASSQAGLGELFF
TRBV5-1	TRBJ1-2	few	CASSSEGLYGYTF
TRBV9	TRBJ1-4	few	CASSVPGTGVEKLFF
TRBV18	TRBJ1-5	many	CASSLDPNQPQHF
TRBV28	TRBJ2-3	many	CASSSRDRGITDTQYF
TRBV11-2	TRBJ2-7	NA	CASRSRPGTSGITYEQYF
TRBV18	TRBJ1-5	few	CASSPTAGGQPQHF
TRBV15	TRBJ2-5	few	CATSIRLAGLMGTQYF
TRBV24-1	TRBJ2-3	NA	CATSTGTDFTDTQYF
TRBV6-1	TRBJ2-1	NA	CASSDRGLSYNEQFF
TRBV4-3	TRBJ2-1	NA	CASSQLRDTGYNEQFF
TRBV7-9	TRBJ1-2	NA	CASSLGQGASGYTF
TRBV7-9	TRBJ2-2	NA	CASSLLGGSANTGELFF
TRBV7-2	TRBJ2-7	many	CASSGKTGSYEQYF
TRBV6-1	TRBJ2-1	few	CASRRTGAAFRNEQFF
TRBV12-3/TRBV12-4	TRBJ2-5	NA	CASSGTGGGEYF
TRBV3-1	TRBJ1-2	few	CASSHVLTGRQRVYGYTF
TRBV5-8	TRBJ1-6	NA	CASRAGVNSPLHF
TRBV11-2	TRBJ2-5	many	CASSLVPHRMPGETQYF
TRBV20-1	TRBJ2-2	NA	CSARGPGTTGELFF
TRBV27	TRBJ1-5	few	CASSRTPWGNQPQHF
TRBV28	TRBJ2-7	few	CASSSRAGEGPEQYF
TRBV28	TRBJ1-5	few	CATRQLNQPQHF
TRBV25-1	TRBJ2-7	few	CASAHGLAGVYEQYF
TRBV28	TRBJ2-7	few	CASSLSETYEQYF
TRBV28	TRBJ2-3	many	CASTYPAGGLYTQYF
TRBV19	TRBJ2-3	NA	CASSLPRDSPLGSGTQYF
TRBV20-1	TRBJ1-2	NA	CSARDSRVRGYTF
TRBV24-1	TRBJ2-7	NA	CATSETETEDEQYF
TRBV2	TRBJ1-2	few	CASSEGLPSYTF
TRBV20-1	TRBJ2-7	NA	CSARKGRDHYEQYF
TRBV11-3	TRBJ2-3	many	CASSFHTDTQYF
TRBV6-2/TRBV6-3	TRBJ2-3	many	CASSYMVPSTDTQYF